This T cell receptor beta chain originates from a study of blood T cell repertoires in COVID-19. Looking at the study overall: There were acute and convalescent COVID-19 samples, and they came from the United States, Italy and Spain. In each case, the material was cDNA or gDNA derived from T cells, B-cell-depleted T cells, or PBMCs.

The CDR3 covers 15 residues. Per germline, CDR1 LNHNV and CDR2 YYDKDF (reference sequence). V was pared by 0 bases and J by 5 bases, with 6 bases of the junction left unmatched. Original data processing: By means of reference gene primer amplification, nucleated cell counts were estimated. Assay used: immunoSEQ multiplex PCR; TCRdb lists only in-frame clones, some missing. V and J calls plus clone size are reproduced from that table; the DNA served to infer D and trimming. The sample yields almost 400,000 clones, around 89% seen once. Participant reports of clinical history set cohort assignment. The V gene is TRBV15, the J gene TRBJ2-5; 7 positions match TRBD1. Sequencing input: PBMCs or T cells enriched from blood (not recorded which). The sequence was obtained from a young woman with acute COVID-19. The CDR3 protein is CATSRDSGRGETQYF. The CDR3 DNA reads TGTGCCACCAGCAGAGATTCGGGCAGGGGGGAGACCCAGTACTTC.